This TCR beta chain was sequenced in a study of vaccination and CD4 T cells after COVID-19. Study information: Post-vaccine specimens were obtained a median 72 days after dose two (range 14 to 241). Notes on the study in general: Within the convalescent patients, spike mono-reactivity was found in 304 of 307 vaccine-specific clones. From around 20 to 38, the median of SARS-CoV-2-reactive clonotypes rose without reaching significance.

This clonotype was observed a single time. Its antigen is as yet unknown. Treatment here: 10-day PBMC culture with coronavirus spike peptide pools or control peptides (ViraFEST assay). Replacement of half the medium with fresh IL-2 medium took place on days 3 and 7. Germline V gene lookup returns CDR1 SGHNT and CDR2 YYREEE (reference sequence). Trimming took off 4 bases at V and 4 bases at J, with 14 bases between the two ends. The CDR3 has 14 amino acids. Scientists ran DNA taken from cultured CD4+ T cells through the Oncomine TCR Beta short-read assay for sequencing. MiXCR was run by TCRdb on the PCR reads, yielding one entry per CDR3 protein. This table holds more than 4,000 distinct CDR3 sequences, less than 25% found once.

Sequencing input: CD4+ T cells from blood, cultured in vitro. The rearrangement links TRBV5-4 to TRBJ2-5; TRBD2 might be the D (5 bases). The sequence came from a human donor who had recovered from COVID-19. CDR3 region: CASSPTSSSETQYF. DNA for the CDR3: TGTGCCAGCAGCCCCACCTCTAGCTCAGAGACCCAGTACTTC.